Below are 7 T cell receptor beta chains sequenced from a single sample in a study of spatial heterogeneity in lung cancer. Study-wide points: Tumor mutation count correlated with how many alpha and beta TCRs expanded intratumorally.

The time point here: sample taken at primary tumor resection. TCRdb passed the 5' RACE reads through MiXCR, listing each CDR3 protein once. The sample has around 1,900 distinct CDR3 sequences, roughly 9% seen once. These receptors' targets are unknown. The sample in question was lung tumor tissue, obtained at surgery. The receptors come from a female donor with early-stage non-small cell lung cancer.

This clonotype is categorized as medium-sized. V is TRBV4-3 and J is TRBJ1-1; D remains ambiguous. V lost 0 bases and J lost 1, with 9 bases in between. CDR3 length: 15 amino acids. The germline V gene encodes CDR1 LGHNA and CDR2 YSLEER. In DNA, the CDR3 is TGCGCCAGCAGCCAAGATCTTGTAACGAACACTGAAGCTTTCTTT. Its translation is CASSQDLVTNTEAFF.

In its sample, this clonotype is large (0.1 to 1%). This chain joins TRBV11-2 and TRBJ1-2, with D possibly TRBD1 on 6 matching bases. V dropped 0 bases and J dropped 0 bases, with 17 bases sitting between them. CDR3 length: 18 amino acids. Germline V gene sequence: CDR1 SGHAT, CDR2 FQNNGV. CDR3 protein: CASSLDPGAGWANYGYTF. The DNA of the CDR3 is TGTGCCAGCAGCTTAGACCCGGGGGCGGGTTGGGCTAACTATGGCTACACCTTC.

The chain joins TRBV11-1 to TRBJ2-3; 7 bases align to TRBD2. Germline V gene sequence: CDR1 SGHAT, CDR2 FQDESV (reference sequence). V was pared by 2 bases and J by 6 bases, with 8 bases of the junction left unmatched. This CDR3 contains 15 residues. CDR3 DNA: TGTGCCAGCAGCTTAACGGCGGGAGTTTGGGATACGCAGTATTTT. It specifies CASSLTAGVWDTQYF.

This clonotype is medium-sized (0.01 to 0.1%). The chain links TRBV19 to TRBJ2-7; D possibly matches TRBD1 or TRBD2 (5 bases each). Deletions cut 6 bases from V and 2 bases from J, with 11 bases between. The CDR3 runs to 13 residues. CDR1 is LNHDA, CDR2 SQIVND, per germline (reference sequence). CDR3 sequence: CASRRDGAYEQYF. The CDR3 DNA sequence: TGTGCCAGTAGAAGGGACGGAGCCTACGAGCAGTACTTC.

The chain carries TRBV7-6 and TRBJ2-2; 9 bases match TRBD1. V lost 5 bases, J lost 3 bases, and 10 bases stayed unmatched. Germline V lookup: CDR1 SGHVS, CDR2 FNYEAQ. The CDR3 spans 17 residues. CDR3 in amino acids: CASSRAGTGGYTGELFF. Here the CDR3 DNA reads TGTGCCAGCAGCCGGGCCGGAACAGGGGGCTACACCGGGGAGCTGTTTTTT. The variable domain in full, with the rest retrieved from reference TRBV7-6 and TRBJ2-2, is GAGVSQSPRYKVTKRGQDVALRCDPISGHVSLYWYRQALGQGPEFLTYFNYEAQQDKSGLPNDRFSAERPEGSISTLTIQRTEQRDSAMYRCASSRAGTGGYTGELFFGEGSRLTVL.

This clonotype is labeled medium-sized. The J gene is TRBJ2-2, the V gene TRBV7-9; D gene uncertain. Germline V gene data show CDR1 as SEHNR and CDR2 as FQNEAQ (reference sequence). V shed 1 base and J shed 2 bases, with 5 bases lying between them. The CDR3 is 14 residues long. CDR3 in amino acids: CASSLETNTGELFF. DNA for the CDR3: TGTGCCAGCAGCTTAGAAACCAACACCGGGGAGCTGTTTTTT. The entire variable domain, with the rest obtained from reference TRBV7-9 and TRBJ2-2, is as follows: DTGVSQNPRHKITKRGQNVTFRCDPISEHNRLYWYRQTLGQGPEFLTYFQNEAQLEKSRLLSDRFSAERPKGSFSTLEIQRTEQGDSAMYLCASSLETNTGELFFGEGSRLTVL.

This clonotype showed up just a few times. The chain has TRBV12-3 or TRBV12-4 and TRBJ1-1; D not resolved. This CDR3 spans 15 amino acids. With 6 bases removed from V and 0 bases from J, the gap between germline ends came to 14 bases. The DNA for the CDR3 is TGTGCCAGCAGCTTGACCGGGATCATGAACACTGAAGCTTTCTTT. This translates into CASSLTGIMNTEAFF.